Below are 24 T cell receptor beta chains sequenced from a single sample in a study of blood T cell repertoires in COVID-19. Clones were read by immunoSEQ multiplex PCR, and TCRdb kept only the in-frame ones, dropping some. Of 45,000 or so clones in the sample, about 87% are singletons; the top ten hold roughly 13%. The sequenced sample was peripheral blood. These receptors were taken from an elderly man with acute or convalescent COVID-19.

This clone occurred once. The rearrangement uses TRBV5-1 and TRBJ2-3; D is possibly TRBD2 (5 bases). The CDR3 covers 15 residues. The ends were cut back, 3 bases at V and 1 base at J, with 12 bases in the middle. Germline V lookup: CDR1 SGHRS, CDR2 YFSETQ. CDR3 bases: TGCGCCAGCAGCTCAGATACCGGGGGCACAGATACGCAGTATTTT. The encoded protein is CASSSDTGGTDTQYF. The entire variable domain, with the rest obtained from reference TRBV5-1 and TRBJ2-3, is as follows: KAGVTQTPRYLIKTRGQQVTLSCSPISGHRSVSWYQQTPGQGLQFLFEYFSETQRNKGNFPGRFSGRQFSNSRSEMNVSTLELGDSALYLCASSSDTGGTDTQYFGPGTRLTVL.

This clone was observed a few times. V usage is TRBV21-1 and J usage is TRBJ1-5; the D call TRBD1 from the table was never checked on the DNA. TRBV21-1 is tagged as a pseudogene. This CDR3 comprises 19 residues. CDR3 in DNA: TGTGCCAGCAGCAAAGGGGGACAGTCAGTTGGGCTGGGTGATCAGCCCCAGCATTTT. Its protein product is CASSKGGQSVGLGDQPQHF.

The chain is built from TRBV7-3 and TRBJ2-5; D gene uncertain. Trimming took off 0 bases at V and 5 bases at J, with 10 bases between the two ends. This CDR3 has 14 amino acids. The germline CDR1 and CDR2 sequences are SGHTA and FQGTGA. CDR3 amino acids: CASSLTGSAETQYF. As DNA, the CDR3 is TGTGCCAGCAGCTTAACCGGGTCCGCCGAGACCCAGTACTTC.

This sequence joins TRBV5-1 and TRBJ2-7; D is possibly TRBD2 (6 bases). This CDR3 comprises 15 residues. The germline V and J ends were trimmed by 0 bases and 5 bases, with 15 bases remaining between them. Germline V CDR1 and CDR2: SGHRS, YFSETQ. The CDR3 bases are TGCGCCAGCAGCTTGGCCGGGGGTTTAATCGACGAGCAGTACTTC. Its translation: CASSLAGGLIDEQYF. The variable domain in full, with the rest retrieved from reference TRBV5-1 and TRBJ2-7, is KAGVTQTPRYLIKTRGQQVTLSCSPISGHRSVSWYQQTPGQGLQFLFEYFSETQRNKGNFPGRFSGRQFSNSRSEMNVSTLELGDSALYLCASSLAGGLIDEQYFGPGTRLTVT.

This chain's CDR3 is CASSKTDRAPGNTIYF. Written as DNA, the CDR3 is TGTGCCAGCAGTAAAACAGACAGGGCCCCTGGAAACACCATATATTTT. J is TRBJ1-3 and V is TRBV27, with 7 nucleotides matching TRBD1. CDR1 and CDR2 (germline): MNHEY, SMNVEV (reference sequence). The ends lost 5 bases at V and 2 bases at J; junction bases unmatched: 9. This CDR3 is 16 amino acids long.

The chain joins TRBV28 to TRBJ2-7; 12 bases align to TRBD2. V shed 6 bases and J 0 bases; nucleotides not matched to a gene: 3. The germline V gene has CDR1 MDHEN and CDR2 SYDVKM. The CDR3 contains 15 residues. The CDR3 bases are TGTGCCAGCAGAACTAGCGGGGGGTTCTCCTACGAGCAGTACTTC. Its translation: CASRTSGGFSYEQYF.

The chain links TRBV7-9 to TRBJ1-2; D remains ambiguous. CDR1 and CDR2 (germline): SEHNR, FQNEAQ (reference sequence). Between the trimmed V and J ends, which lost 6 bases and 5 bases, there was a span of 19 bases. This CDR3 contains 15 residues. The CDR3 loop reads CASSDGLLVGYGYTF. CDR3 bases: TGTGCCAGCAGTGACGGACTGTTAGTGGGATATGGCTACACCTTC. Using reference TRBV7-9 and TRBJ1-2 for the parts outside the CDR3, the full variable domain is DTGVSQNPRHKITKRGQNVTFRCDPISEHNRLYWYRQTLGQGPEFLTYFQNEAQLEKSRLLSDRFSAERPKGSFSTLEIQRTEQGDSAMYLCASSDGLLVGYGYTFGSGTRLTVV.

This chain uses TRBV6-5 with TRBJ1-5, with 7 bases fitting TRBD1. The CDR3 consists of 12 residues. Germline V gives CDR1 MNHEY, CDR2 SVGAGI. V was clipped by 5 bases and J by 7 bases; unmatched bases: 2. CDR3 nucleotide sequence: TGTGCCAGCAGTACAGGGGTGCAGCCCCAGCATTTT. The encoded protein is CASSTGVQPQHF.

The CDR3 protein is CASSLMAQETQYF. CDR3 DNA: TGCGCCAGCAGCCTTATGGCCCAAGAGACCCAGTACTTC. V is TRBV5-1 and J is TRBJ2-5; D is unresolved. The CDR3 sequence is 13 residues long. Deletions cut 4 bases from V and 1 base from J, with 8 bases between. CDR1 and CDR2 from the germline V gene are SGHRS and YFSETQ.

The chain uses TRBV7-2 and TRBJ2-4, with D possibly being TRBD1 (6 bases). Germline lookup yields CDR1 SGHTA and CDR2 FQGNSA. Trimming cost V 5 bases and J 9 bases, with 20 bases left between them. The CDR3 has 15 residues. In nucleotides, the CDR3 is TGTGCCAGCAGCCCTGGACAGCCTCAGGCAGCCATTCAGTACTTC. It translates to CASSPGQPQAAIQYF.

The chain employs TRBV5-1 and TRBJ1-1, with 9 nucleotides matching TRBD1. The CDR3 runs to 16 residues. After removal of 0 bases from V and 2 bases from J, the junction contained 5 bases not matched to a gene. CDR1 and CDR2 (germline): SGHRS, YFSETQ. The CDR3 region has the DNA TGCGCCAGCAGCTTGGACAGGGGGCGCGGTAACACTGAAGCTTTCTTT. This translates into CASSLDRGRGNTEAFF.

The chain recombines TRBV11-2 with TRBJ2-5; D not resolved. This CDR3 is built from 11 residues. CDR1 is SGHAT and CDR2 is FQNNGV in the germline V gene. Deletions cut 5 bases from V and 5 bases from J, with 6 bases between. The CDR3 DNA follows: TGTGCCAGCAGCCTTCGGGAGACCCAGTACTTC. Translation: CASSLRETQYF. The entire variable domain, with the rest obtained from reference TRBV11-2 and TRBJ2-5, is as follows: EAGVAQSPRYKIIEKRQSVAFWCNPISGHATLYWYQQILGQGPKLLIQFQNNGVVDDSQLPKDRFSAERLKGVDSTLKIQPAKLEDSAVYLCASSLRETQYFGPGTRLLVL.

This sequence joins TRBV5-4 and TRBJ1-2; no definite D call. The CDR3 totals 15 residues. V shed 3 bases and J shed 7 bases, with 19 bases lying between them. CDR1 is SGHNT and CDR2 is YYREEE in the germline V gene (reference sequence). The CDR3 region is CASSSDQGSWSGYTF. Written as DNA, the CDR3 is TGTGCCAGCAGCTCCGACCAAGGTTCCTGGAGTGGCTACACCTTC.

The chain couples TRBV29-1 to TRBJ1-5; 10 bases map to TRBD1. J was trimmed by 9 bases and V by 6 bases; bases with no gene match: 5. Per germline, CDR1 SQVTM and CDR2 ANQGSEA. The CDR3 loop spans 12 amino acids. The CDR3 sequence: CSVGDRGRPQHF. The CDR3 nucleotides read TGCAGCGTGGGGGACAGGGGACGGCCCCAGCATTTT.

The chain employs TRBV5-1 and TRBJ2-7, with TRBD2 matching over 9 bases. This CDR3 is 15 amino acids long. Germline V gene sequence: CDR1 SGHRS, CDR2 YFSETQ. Losses at the gene ends were 0 bases for V and 1 base for J; bases not matched to a gene: 2. The CDR3: CASSLGSGGSYEQYF. DNA for the CDR3: TGCGCCAGCAGCTTGGGAAGCGGGGGGTCCTACGAGCAGTACTTC.

This chain joins TRBV27 and TRBJ2-7; D might be TRBD2 (5 bases). This CDR3 region has 15 residues. The ends were cut back, 1 base at V and 2 bases at J, with 12 bases in the middle. The germline CDR1 and CDR2 sequences are MNHEY and SMNVEV (reference sequence). The CDR3 coding sequence is TGTGCCAGCAGTTTATACGTGCGGAGGCCCTACGAGCAGTACTTC. Protein: CASSLYVRRPYEQYF.

This chain links TRBV19 with TRBJ1-1; the D is unclear. In germline, CDR1 is LNHDA, CDR2 SQIVND (reference sequence). CDR3 length: 14 residues. Trimming took off 1 base at V and 4 bases at J, with 10 bases between the two ends. In DNA form, the CDR3 reads TGTGCCAGTAGTATAGGGAGAGGAGTCACTGAAGCTTTCTTT. Residues: CASSIGRGVTEAFF.

This sequence joins TRBV7-6 and TRBJ2-5; D unresolved. The V and J ends lost 5 bases and 5 bases respectively, with 15 bases between them. This CDR3 is 14 amino acids long. Germline V gene data show CDR1 as SGHVS and CDR2 as FNYEAQ. DNA of the CDR3: TGTGCCAGCAGCCAAGCTATGGCAGGCGAGACCCAGTACTTC. This sequence encodes CASSQAMAGETQYF.

The gene calls are TRBV6-5 and TRBJ2-3; TRBD2 aligns across 9 bases. J was trimmed by 6 bases and V by 6 bases; bases with no gene match: 7. The CDR3 length is 14 residues. Germline values: CDR1 MNHEY, CDR2 SVGAGI. This CDR3 is CASSLLAGRDTQYF. The CDR3 coding sequence is TGTGCCAGCAGCCTGCTAGCGGGGCGGGATACGCAGTATTTT.

The V and J genes are TRBV9 and TRBJ2-3, with TRBD1 identical over 12 bases. Germline CDR1 SGDLS, CDR2 YYNGEE. Losses at the gene ends were 0 bases for V and 3 bases for J; bases not matched to a gene: 2. The CDR3 runs to 16 residues. CDR3 in amino acids: CASSVEGQGATDTQYF. Written as DNA, the CDR3 is TGTGCCAGCAGCGTAGAGGGACAGGGGGCAACAGATACGCAGTATTTT. The entire variable domain, with the rest obtained from reference TRBV9 and TRBJ2-3, is as follows: DSGVTQTPKHLITATGQRVTLRCSPRSGDLSVYWYQQSLDQGLQFLIQYYNGEERAKGNILERFSAQQFPDLHSELNLSSLELGDSALYFCASSVEGQGATDTQYFGPGTRLTVL.

V is TRBV5-4 and J is TRBJ1-2; D unclear. This CDR3 has 14 residues. V lost 3 bases to trimming and J lost 6 bases, with 15 bases between them. Germline lookup yields CDR1 SGHNT and CDR2 YYREEE (reference sequence). CDR3 in amino acids: CASSSAEGPHGYTF. As DNA, the CDR3 is TGTGCCAGCAGCTCGGCGGAGGGCCCCCATGGCTACACCTTC.

The chain combines TRBV5-5 with TRBJ2-5, with D perhaps TRBD2 (6 bases). The CDR3 sequence is 14 residues long. Germline V lookup: CDR1 SGHKS, CDR2 YYEKEE (reference sequence). V was clipped by 5 bases and J by 2 bases, with 13 bases between them. CDR3 nucleotide sequence: TGTGCCAGCAGTTACGCGGGGATTCAAGAGACCCAGTACTTC. It specifies CASSYAGIQETQYF.

V usage is TRBV2 and J usage is TRBJ1-2; 8 bases line up with TRBD1. This CDR3 is 14 amino acids long. Germline V lookup: CDR1 SNHLY, CDR2 FYNNEI. V was clipped by 7 bases and J by 0 bases; unmatched bases: 4. The CDR3 sequence is CASTGQGTNYGYTF. In DNA, the CDR3 is TGTGCCAGCACCGGACAGGGAACTAACTATGGCTACACCTTC. Supplemented by reference TRBV2 and TRBJ1-2, the full variable domain reads EPEVTQTPSHQVTQMGQEVILRCVPISNHLYFYWYRQILGQKVEFLVSFYNNEISEKSEIFDDQFSVERPDGSNFTLKIRSTKLEDSAMYFCASTGQGTNYGYTFGSGTRLTVV.

The J gene is TRBJ2-7, the V gene TRBV24-1, with 10 bases fitting TRBD1. V lost 4 bases and J lost 3; bases outside the gene matches: 2. The CDR3 loop spans 14 amino acids. Germline V gene lookup returns CDR1 KGHDR and CDR2 SFDVKD. The CDR3 loop reads CATSDGTGVYEQYF. The CDR3 nucleotides are TGTGCCACCAGTGACGGGACAGGGGTCTACGAGCAGTACTTC.